Listed below are T cell receptor beta chains from one sample, sequenced in a study of CD8+ T cells in alopecia areata. Profiling relied on immunoSEQ multiplex PCR, and the TCRdb table lists in-frame clones only, not all of them. The data show some 130,000 clones, roughly 54% seen once. The starting material was CD8+ T cells sorted from blood, obtained at week 4, from a patient treated with tofacitinib. The source of these receptors is a human donor with alopecia areata. Both conserved end residues are part of each CDR3. A D gene is named only where the DNA matches it firmly. Some rows mark clone size as missing; the rest say once, few, many or name a class of expanded clone.

V gene	J gene	clone size	D gene	CDR3 protein	CDR3 DNA
TRBV6-5	TRBJ2-5	.	TRBD2	CASSYVGGSQETQYF	TGTGCCAGCAGTTACGTTGGCGGGAGCCAAGAGACCCAGTACTTC
TRBV27	TRBJ1-1	.	.	CASSFGWNTEAFF	TGTGCCAGCAGTTTTGGGTGGAACACTGAAGCTTTCTTT
TRBV4-3	TRBJ2-6	.	.	CASSQDVWAASGANVLTF	TGCGCCAGCAGCCAAGATGTATGGGCAGCCTCTGGGGCCAACGTCCTGACTTTC
TRBV5-1	TRBJ2-2	.	.	CASSAGTLNTGELFF	TGCGCCAGCAGCGCCGGGACCTTAAACACCGGGGAGCTGTTTTTT
TRBV5-1	TRBJ1-1	.	TRBD1	CASSLGQGVMNTEAFF	TGCGCCAGCAGCCTAGGACAGGGGGTAATGAACACTGAGGCTTTCTTT
TRBV7-9	TRBJ2-2	.	.	CASSSPEVATGELFF	TGTGCCAGCAGCTCCCCTGAGGTGGCCACCGGGGAGCTGTTTTTT
TRBV4-1	TRBJ2-6	.	.	CASSQRSGANVLTF	TGCGCCAGCAGCCAGAGATCTGGGGCCAACGTCCTGACTTTC
TRBV6-5	TRBJ2-1	.	TRBD1	CASSPTTGGYEQFF	TGTGCCAGCAGTCCGACGACAGGGGGCTATGAGCAGTTCTTC
TRBV4-3	TRBJ1-1	.	.	CASNQARDHAEAFF	TGCGCCAGCAACCAAGCCAGGGACCACGCTGAAGCTTTCTTT
TRBV30	TRBJ1-5	.	.	CAWGSENSNQPQHF	TGTGCCTGGGGGTCAGAGAATAGCAATCAGCCCCAGCATTTT
TRBV19	TRBJ1-1	.	.	CASSGNMNTEAFF	TGTGCCAGTAGTGGAAACATGAACACTGAAGCTTTCTTT
TRBV5-1	TRBJ2-2	.	.	CASCPFLGSGELFF	TGCGCCAGCTGCCCCTTCCTGGGGTCCGGGGAGCTGTTTTTT
TRBV5-1	TRBJ2-5	once	TRBD2	CASRLAGDQETQYF	TGCGCCAGCAGACTAGCGGGGGACCAAGAGACCCAGTACTTC
TRBV29-1	TRBJ1-4	.	TRBD1	CSVEAWDRGREKLFF	TGCAGCGTTGAAGCATGGGACAGGGGGCGTGAAAAACTGTTTTTT
TRBV4-2	TRBJ1-2	.	.	CASSQVSDSYGYTF	TGTGCCAGCAGCCAAGTTTCGGACAGCTATGGCTACACCTTC
TRBV7-9	TRBJ2-3	.	TRBD1	CASDGDSDRDPPDTQYF	TGTGCCAGCGACGGGGACTCGGACAGGGACCCCCCAGATACGCAGTATTTT
TRBV29-1	TRBJ2-5	.	.	CSEINRDQGETQYF	TGCAGCGAGATAAACAGGGATCAGGGAGAGACCCAGTACTTC
TRBV7-9	TRBJ2-7	.	.	CASSLRAPYEQYF	TGTGCCAGCAGCTTAAGGGCACCCTACGAGCAGTACTTC
TRBV9	TRBJ2-7	.	.	CASSVGGGSEQYF	TGTGCCAGCAGCGTAGGAGGGGGGTCCGAGCAGTACTTC
TRBV30	TRBJ2-1	.	.	CAWNEQFF	TGTGCCTGGAATGAGCAGTTCTTC
TRBV13	TRBJ2-7	.	.	CASSFGYEQYF	TGTGCCAGCAGCTTCGGATACGAGCAGTACTTC
TRBV2	TRBJ1-5	.	TRBD1	CASREDRGVNQPQHF	TGTGCCAGCAGAGAGGACAGGGGGGTCAATCAGCCCCAGCATTTT
TRBV27	TRBJ2-7	few	.	CASSPRGDYEQYF	TGTGCCAGCAGTCCCCGGGGAGACTACGAGCAGTACTTC
TRBV13	TRBJ2-2	.	.	CASSLETLGSTGELFF	TGTGCCAGCAGCTTAGAGACCCTGGGATCGACCGGGGAGCTGTTTTTT
TRBV23-1	TRBJ1-5	few	.	CADYTDPQPQHF	TGCGCCGATTACACCGACCCCCAGCCCCAGCATTTT
TRBV27	TRBJ2-3	.	TRBD1	CASSLSAGTGPSTDTQYF	TGTGCCAGCAGTTTATCGGCCGGGACAGGACCTAGCACAGATACGCAGTATTTT
TRBV29-1	TRBJ2-3	.	TRBD2	CSVVGLRSSGGTDTQYF	TGCAGCGTTGTGGGGCTGAGGTCTAGCGGGGGCACAGATACGCAGTATTTT
TRBV2	TRBJ2-1	.	.	CASSGLDGQGYNEQFF	TGTGCCAGCAGTGGCCTTGACGGACAAGGCTACAATGAGCAGTTCTTC
TRBV6-5	TRBJ2-7	.	.	CASSYSTQVSYEQYF	TGTGCCAGCAGTTACTCGACGCAGGTCTCCTACGAGCAGTACTTC
TRBV5-4	TRBJ1-3	many	.	CASSVDSLVNTIYF	TGTGCCAGCAGCGTGGACTCTCTCGTAAACACCATATATTTT
TRBV12-5	TRBJ1-1	.	.	CASGSTGFTEAFF	TGTGCTAGTGGTTCCACAGGGTTCACTGAAGCTTTCTTT
TRBV14	TRBJ2-7	.	.	CASSQALGPSYEQYF	TGTGCCAGCAGCCAAGCTTTGGGACCGTCCTACGAGCAGTACTTC
TRBV6-6	TRBJ2-1	few	TRBD2	CASSNSGGGYNEQFF	TGTGCCAGCAGCAACAGCGGGGGAGGCTACAATGAGCAGTTCTTC
TRBV4-3	TRBJ2-1	.	TRBD1	CASSQDSGTELPSDNEQFF	TGCGCCAGCAGCCAAGATAGTGGGACAGAACTACCCTCCGACAATGAGCAGTTCTTC
TRBV2	TRBJ1-2	.	.	CASSEYRDGYTF	TGTGCCAGCAGTGAATACAGGGATGGCTACACCTTC
TRBV29-1	TRBJ1-2	.	TRBD1	CSAGTEAGYTF	TGCAGCGCAGGGACAGAAGCTGGCTACACCTTC
TRBV5-1	TRBJ1-1	.	.	CASSYRQLNTEAFF	TGCGCCAGCAGCTATAGACAGCTGAACACTGAAGCTTTCTTT
TRBV5-4	TRBJ2-3	few	.	CASSFVGASTDTQYF	TGTGCCAGCAGCTTTGTGGGGGCCAGCACAGATACGCAGTATTTT
TRBV7-6	TRBJ1-2	few	.	CASSLDNYGYTF	TGTGCCAGCAGTTTAGACAACTATGGCTACACCTTC
TRBV19	TRBJ1-2	.	.	CASSPSDSYYGYTF	TGTGCCAGTAGTCCCTCGGACAGCTACTATGGCTACACCTTC
TRBV5-6	TRBJ2-1	.	TRBD1	CASSWGTGGYNEQFF	TGTGCCAGCAGTTGGGGGACAGGCGGTTACAATGAGCAGTTCTTC
TRBV29-1	TRBJ1-1	.	.	CSVVPRGTEAFF	TGCAGCGTTGTTCCCCGAGGAACTGAAGCTTTCTTT
TRBV4-2	TRBJ1-6	.	.	CASSQDNGLPLSPLHF	TGTGCCAGCAGCCAAGATAATGGCTTGCCCCTTTCACCCCTCCACTTT
TRBV30	TRBJ2-7	.	TRBD1	CAWSPRGDRGDEQYF	TGTGCCTGGAGTCCTAGGGGGGACAGGGGGGACGAGCAGTACTTC
TRBV6-1	TRBJ1-6	.	TRBD1	CASSEGTGASPLHF	TGTGCCAGCAGTGAAGGGACAGGGGCGTCACCCCTCCACTTT
TRBV10-3	TRBJ1-2	.	TRBD1	CAISEFRGPYGYTF	TGTGCCATCAGTGAGTTCAGGGGGCCCTATGGCTACACCTTC
TRBV6-5	TRBJ1-1	.	.	CASSYNVNTEAFF	TGTGCCAGCAGTTACAATGTGAACACTGAAGCTTTCTTT